One and the same sample provided the 12 T cell receptor beta chains below, sequenced in a study of blood T cells in healthy people across ages (dated by TCRdb to 2014 to 2015). Libraries were made using 5' RACE. Reads for this sample came from an Illumina HiSeq 2500. The second PCR ran for roughly 7 to 12 cycles and used a J-beta primer mix along with a sample-barcoded 5' primer. The public sequencing data were trimmed at Q25 with fastp and processed into clonotypes with MiXCR by TCRdb, which kept only in-frame beta chains. Rows with one shared CDR3 protein collapse into an entry with the most common genes and DNA. The sample yields about 670,000 distinct CDR3 sequences; around two fifths were counted once. Around 30% of the sample rests with the top ten. The sequenced sample was blood. Source of these receptors: a man aged 80 or over in good health.

In this sample, this clonotype turned up a few times. This chain uses TRBV5-1 with TRBJ2-7, with 9 nucleotides matching TRBD2. The CDR3 length is 13 residues. Germline CDR1 and CDR2: SGHRS and YFSETQ. J was trimmed by 6 bases and V by 4 bases; bases with no gene match: 5. CDR3 loop: CASSRAAGGEQYF. In nucleotides, the CDR3 is TGCGCCAGCAGCAGGGCAGCGGGGGGCGAGCAGTACTTC. The entire variable domain, with the rest obtained from reference TRBV5-1 and TRBJ2-7, is as follows: KAGVTQTPRYLIKTRGQQVTLSCSPISGHRSVSWYQQTPGQGLQFLFEYFSETQRNKGNFPGRFSGRQFSNSRSEMNVSTLELGDSALYLCASSRAAGGEQYFGPGTRLTVT.

This clonotype came up a few times. The V and J genes are TRBV2 and TRBJ2-3; unclear D gene. Trimming took off 1 base at V and 0 bases at J, with 5 bases between the two ends. Germline V gene data show CDR1 as SNHLY and CDR2 as FYNNEI. This CDR3 has 14 residues. The CDR3 DNA sequence: TGTGCCAGCAGTGAAGACCAGAGCACAGATACGCAGTATTTT. Protein product: CASSEDQSTDTQYF.

In this sample, this clonotype turned up a few times. The chain uses TRBV6-2 or TRBV6-3 and TRBJ2-7; D might be TRBD1 or TRBD2, each matching 5 bases. The CDR3 runs 13 residues. CDR1 is MNHEY and CDR2 is SVGEGT in the germline V gene. V was pared by 8 bases and J by 1 base, with 12 bases between. The CDR3 DNA follows: TGTGCCAGCGGGGACCGCCGATCCTACGAGCAGTACTTC. This codes for CASGDRRSYEQYF.

The gene calls are TRBV30 and TRBJ2-7; 9 bases align to TRBD1. CDR1 is GTSNPN and CDR2 is SVGIG in the germline V gene (reference sequence). The CDR3 loop spans 13 amino acids. V lost 3 bases, J lost 12 bases, and 12 bases stayed unmatched. This CDR3 reads CAWRRPGQGPLYF. The DNA for the CDR3 is TGTGCCTGGAGGAGACCGGGACAGGGTCCCTTGTACTTC.

The chain links TRBV27 to TRBJ2-1; D remains unclear. Trimming pared 6 bases from V and 9 bases from J, leaving 18 bases between. Germline V CDR1 and CDR2: MNHEY, SMNVEV (reference sequence). There are 14 residues in the CDR3. The CDR3 here is CASSDLTLPCEQFF. CDR3 bases: TGTGCCAGCAGCGATCTTACACTCCCTTGTGAGCAGTTCTTC.

J is TRBJ2-7 and V is TRBV11-2; no definite D call. There are 13 residues in the CDR3. The V gene lost 11 bases and the J gene lost 3 bases, with 17 bases spanning the gap. Germline V gene sequence: CDR1 SGHAT, CDR2 FQNNGV. This CDR3 reads CAGNLPSIYEQYF. Here the CDR3 DNA reads TGTGCCGGCAACCTACCATCCATCTACGAGCAGTACTTC.

The chain employs TRBV5-5 and TRBJ1-5, with D tentatively TRBD1 (5 bases). The V and J ends lost 0 bases and 3 bases respectively, with 7 bases between them. Germline V gene lookup returns CDR1 SGHKS and CDR2 YYEKEE (reference sequence). The CDR3 runs 14 residues. The CDR3 region has the DNA TGTGCCAGCAGCTTGGTAGGGGACAATCAGCCCCAGCATTTT. It yields the protein CASSLVGDNQPQHF.

There are many counts of this clonotype. This chain connects TRBV5-4 to TRBJ1-2, with D possibly matching TRBD1 (6 bases). Germline V CDR1 and CDR2: SGHNT, YYREEE (reference sequence). This CDR3 spans 14 amino acids. V was clipped by 6 bases and J by 2 bases, with 14 bases between them. CDR3 protein: CASTNRDENYGYTF. The CDR3 DNA reads as TGTGCCAGCACCAACAGGGACGAGAACTATGGCTACACCTTC.

The rearrangement joins TRBV20-1 to TRBJ2-7, with TRBD1 matching 8 bases. The CDR3 is 13 residues long. Germline assignment: CDR1 DFQATT and CDR2 SNEGSKA (reference sequence). The ends lost 5 bases at V and 3 bases at J; junction bases unmatched: 6. The CDR3 protein is CSAVQGESYEQYF. The CDR3 DNA reads as TGCAGTGCTGTACAGGGGGAGAGCTACGAGCAGTACTTC.

The chain joins TRBV20-1 to TRBJ2-2; D is possibly TRBD1 (6 bases). Between the trimmed V and J ends, which lost 4 bases and 4 bases, there was a span of 10 bases. Germline V CDR1 and CDR2: DFQATT, SNEGSKA (reference sequence). The CDR3 length is 13 residues. CDR3 loop: CSATGTTTGELFF. The CDR3 DNA reads as TGCAGTGCTACCGGGACAACCACCGGGGAGCTGTTTTTT.

The chain employs TRBV6-1 and TRBJ2-7; perhaps TRBD1 as D (5 bases). This CDR3 has 13 residues. Germline-derived CDR1 and CDR2 are MNHNS and SASEGT. Trimming removed 5 bases from V and 3 bases from J, with 11 bases in between. This chain's CDR3 is CASSTGIRYEQYF. The CDR3 bases are TGTGCCAGCAGTACAGGAATCCGCTACGAGCAGTACTTC.

This clonotype was observed a few times. The rearrangement joins TRBV20-1 to TRBJ2-7; 7 bases line up with TRBD1. V shed 7 bases and J 0 bases; nucleotides not matched to a gene: 9. From germline, CDR1 is DFQATT and CDR2 SNEGSKA (reference sequence). CDR3 length: 14 amino acids. Here the CDR3 reads CSVMGQGDSYEQYF. In DNA form, the CDR3 reads TGCAGTGTAATGGGGCAGGGGGACTCCTACGAGCAGTACTTC.